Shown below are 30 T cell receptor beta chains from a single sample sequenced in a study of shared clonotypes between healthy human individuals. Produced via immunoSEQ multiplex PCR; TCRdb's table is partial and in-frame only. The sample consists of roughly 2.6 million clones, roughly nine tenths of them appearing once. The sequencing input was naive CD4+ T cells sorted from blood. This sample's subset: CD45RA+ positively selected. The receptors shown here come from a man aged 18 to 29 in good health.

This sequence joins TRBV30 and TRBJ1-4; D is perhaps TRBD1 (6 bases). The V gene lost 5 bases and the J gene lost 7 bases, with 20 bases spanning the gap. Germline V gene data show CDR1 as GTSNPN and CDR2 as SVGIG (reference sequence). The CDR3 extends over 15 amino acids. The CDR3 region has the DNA TGTGCCTGGTCGCTCTTTGGGGGGGCAACTGAAAAACTGTTTTTT. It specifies CAWSLFGGATEKLFF.

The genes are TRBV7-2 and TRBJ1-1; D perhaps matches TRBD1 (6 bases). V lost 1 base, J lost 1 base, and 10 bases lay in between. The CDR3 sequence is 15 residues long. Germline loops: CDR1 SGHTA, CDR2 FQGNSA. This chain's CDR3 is CASSLDGGKNTEAFF. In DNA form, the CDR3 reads TGTGCCAGCAGCTTAGATGGGGGCAAGAACACTGAAGCTTTCTTT. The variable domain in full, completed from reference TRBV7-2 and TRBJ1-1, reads GAGVSQSPSNKVTEKGKDVELRCDPISGHTALYWYRQSLGQGLEFLIYFQGNSAPDKSGLPSDRFSAERTGGSVSTLTIQRTQQEDSAVYLCASSLDGGKNTEAFFGQGTRLTVV.

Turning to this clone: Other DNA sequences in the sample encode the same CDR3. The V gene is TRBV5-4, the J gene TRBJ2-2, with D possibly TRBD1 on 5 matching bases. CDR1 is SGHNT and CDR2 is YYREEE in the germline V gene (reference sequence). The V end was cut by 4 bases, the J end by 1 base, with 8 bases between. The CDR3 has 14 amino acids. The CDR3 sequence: CASSLDRNTGELFF. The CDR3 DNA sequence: TGTGCCAGCAGCCTTGACAGGAACACCGGGGAGCTGTTTTTT.

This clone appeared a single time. CDR3 bases: TGTGCCAGCAGTTTGTCAGGGACCCTTTACTATGGCTACACCTTC. This translates into CASSLSGTLYYGYTF. The V gene is TRBV28, the J gene TRBJ1-2; maybe TRBD1 (5 bases). The CDR3 contains 15 residues. CDR1 is MDHEN, CDR2 SYDVKM, per germline. The V gene lost 3 bases and the J gene lost 3 bases, with 14 bases spanning the gap.

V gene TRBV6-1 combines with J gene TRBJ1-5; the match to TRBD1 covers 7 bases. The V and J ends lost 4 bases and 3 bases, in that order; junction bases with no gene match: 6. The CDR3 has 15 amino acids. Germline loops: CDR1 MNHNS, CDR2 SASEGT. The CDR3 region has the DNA TGTGCCAGCAGTGCAACAGGGGTGAACAATCAGCCCCAGCATTTT. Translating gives CASSATGVNNQPQHF.

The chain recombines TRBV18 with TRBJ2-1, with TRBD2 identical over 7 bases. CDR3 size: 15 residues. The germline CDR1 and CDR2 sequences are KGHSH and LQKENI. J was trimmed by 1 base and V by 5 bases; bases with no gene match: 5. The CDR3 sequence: CASSELAISYNEQFF. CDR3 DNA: TGTGCCAGCTCAGAACTAGCGATTTCCTACAATGAGCAGTTCTTC.

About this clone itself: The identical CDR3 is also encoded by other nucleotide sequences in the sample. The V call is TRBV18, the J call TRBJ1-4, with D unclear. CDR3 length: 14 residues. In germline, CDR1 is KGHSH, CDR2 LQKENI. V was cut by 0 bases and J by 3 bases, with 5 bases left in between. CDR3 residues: CASSPPRPNEKLFF. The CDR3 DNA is TGTGCCAGCTCACCACCGCGGCCTAATGAAAAACTGTTTTTT. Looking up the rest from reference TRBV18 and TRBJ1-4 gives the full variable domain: NAGVMQNPRHLVRRRGQEARLRCSPMKGHSHVYWYRQLPEEGLKFMVYLQKENIIDESGMPKERFSAEFPKEGPSILRIQQVVRGDSAAYFCASSPPRPNEKLFFGSGTQLSVL.

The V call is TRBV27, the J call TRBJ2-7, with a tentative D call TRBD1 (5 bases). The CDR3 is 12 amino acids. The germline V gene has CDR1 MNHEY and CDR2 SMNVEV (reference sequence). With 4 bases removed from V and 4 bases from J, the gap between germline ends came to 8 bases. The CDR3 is CASSSTVYEQYF. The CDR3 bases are TGTGCCAGCAGTTCGACAGTATACGAGCAGTACTTC.

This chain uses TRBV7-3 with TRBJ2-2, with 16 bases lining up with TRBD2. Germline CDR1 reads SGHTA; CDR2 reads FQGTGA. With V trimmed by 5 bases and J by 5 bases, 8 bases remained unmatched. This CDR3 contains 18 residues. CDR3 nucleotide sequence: TGTGCCAGCAGCCCGGGACTAGCGGGGGGGCCTGGTACCGGGGAGCTGTTTTTT. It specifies CASSPGLAGGPGTGELFF.

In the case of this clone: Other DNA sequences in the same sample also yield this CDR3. CDR3: CASSPGTGYGYTF. The DNA for the CDR3 is TGTGCCAGCTCACCAGGGACCGGCTATGGCTACACCTTC. J is TRBJ1-2 and V is TRBV18, with D possibly TRBD1 on 5 matching bases. The CDR3 has 13 amino acids. Germline V gene sequence: CDR1 KGHSH, CDR2 LQKENI. Trimming cost V 2 bases and J 4 bases, with 8 bases left between them. The complete variable domain, with remaining parts taken from reference TRBV18 and TRBJ1-2, reads NAGVMQNPRHLVRRRGQEARLRCSPMKGHSHVYWYRQLPEEGLKFMVYLQKENIIDESGMPKERFSAEFPKEGPSILRIQQVVRGDSAAYFCASSPGTGYGYTFGSGTRLTVV.

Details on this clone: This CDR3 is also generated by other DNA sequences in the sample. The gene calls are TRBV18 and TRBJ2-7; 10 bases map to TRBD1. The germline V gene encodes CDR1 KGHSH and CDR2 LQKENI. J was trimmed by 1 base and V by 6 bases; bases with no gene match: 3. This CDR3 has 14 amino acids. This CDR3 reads CASSRTGGSYEQYF. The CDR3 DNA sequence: TGTGCCAGCTCGCGGACAGGGGGATCCTACGAGCAGTACTTC.

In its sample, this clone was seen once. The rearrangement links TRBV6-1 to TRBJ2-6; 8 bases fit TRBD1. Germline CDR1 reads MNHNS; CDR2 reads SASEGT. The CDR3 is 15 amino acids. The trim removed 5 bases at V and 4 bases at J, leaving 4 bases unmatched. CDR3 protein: CASSTGGLGANVLTF. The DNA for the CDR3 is TGTGCCAGCAGTACAGGGGGTTTGGGGGCCAACGTCCTGACTTTC.

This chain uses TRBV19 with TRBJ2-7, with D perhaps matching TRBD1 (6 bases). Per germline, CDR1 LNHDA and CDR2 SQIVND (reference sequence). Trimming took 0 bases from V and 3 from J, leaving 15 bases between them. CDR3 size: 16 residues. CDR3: CASSIDRFQGIYEQYF. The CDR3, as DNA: TGTGCCAGTAGTATAGATCGATTTCAGGGGATCTACGAGCAGTACTTC.

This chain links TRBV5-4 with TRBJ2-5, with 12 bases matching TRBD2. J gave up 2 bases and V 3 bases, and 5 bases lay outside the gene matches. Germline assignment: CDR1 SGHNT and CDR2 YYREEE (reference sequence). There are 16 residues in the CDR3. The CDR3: CASSSGLAGKQETQYF. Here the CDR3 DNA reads TGTGCCAGCAGCTCTGGACTAGCGGGGAAGCAAGAGACCCAGTACTTC.

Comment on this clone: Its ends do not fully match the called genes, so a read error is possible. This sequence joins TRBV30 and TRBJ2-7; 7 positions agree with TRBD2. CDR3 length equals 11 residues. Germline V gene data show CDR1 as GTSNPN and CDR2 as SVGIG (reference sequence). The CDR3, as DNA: TGTGCCTGGAGTTCTTGGCGGGAGATCCACTTC. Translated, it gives CAWSSWREIHF.

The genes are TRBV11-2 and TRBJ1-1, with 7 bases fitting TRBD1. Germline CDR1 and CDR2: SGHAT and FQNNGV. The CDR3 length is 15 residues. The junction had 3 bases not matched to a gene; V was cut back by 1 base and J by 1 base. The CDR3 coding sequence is TGTGCCAGCAGCTTAGTGACAGGGAGGAACACTGAAGCTTTCTTT. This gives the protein CASSLVTGRNTEAFF.

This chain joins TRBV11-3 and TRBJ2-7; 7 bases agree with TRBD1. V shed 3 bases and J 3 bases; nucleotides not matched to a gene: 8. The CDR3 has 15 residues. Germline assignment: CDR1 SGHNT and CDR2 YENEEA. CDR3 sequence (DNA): TGTGCCAGCAGCTTTTCCGGGACAGAGTTCTACGAGCAGTACTTC. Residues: CASSFSGTEFYEQYF.

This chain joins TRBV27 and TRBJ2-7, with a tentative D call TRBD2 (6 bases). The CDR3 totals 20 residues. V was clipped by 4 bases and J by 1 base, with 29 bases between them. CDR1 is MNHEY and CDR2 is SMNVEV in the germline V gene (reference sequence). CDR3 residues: CASSYLPPARGAGFSYEQYF. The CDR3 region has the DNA TGTGCCAGCAGTTATCTCCCGCCAGCGAGAGGAGCGGGCTTTTCCTACGAGCAGTACTTC.

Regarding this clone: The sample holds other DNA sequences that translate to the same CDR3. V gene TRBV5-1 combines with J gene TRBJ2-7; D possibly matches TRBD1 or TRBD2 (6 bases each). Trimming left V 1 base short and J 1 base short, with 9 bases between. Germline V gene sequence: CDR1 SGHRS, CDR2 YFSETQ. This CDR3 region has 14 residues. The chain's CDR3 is CASSLSGASYEQYF. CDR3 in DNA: TGCGCCAGCAGCTTGTCGGGGGCGTCCTACGAGCAGTACTTC.

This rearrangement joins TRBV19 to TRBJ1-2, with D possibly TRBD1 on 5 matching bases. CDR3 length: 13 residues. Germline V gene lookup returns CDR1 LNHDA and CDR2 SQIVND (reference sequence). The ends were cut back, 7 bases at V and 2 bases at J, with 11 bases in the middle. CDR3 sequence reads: CASIGTSNYGYTF. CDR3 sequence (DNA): TGTGCCAGTATTGGGACTTCCAACTATGGCTACACCTTC.

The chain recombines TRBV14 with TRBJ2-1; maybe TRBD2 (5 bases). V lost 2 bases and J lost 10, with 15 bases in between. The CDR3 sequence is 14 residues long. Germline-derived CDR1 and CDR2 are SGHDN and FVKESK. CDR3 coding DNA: TGTGCCAGCAGCCAAAACCTAGCCCGCGGGGAGCAGTTCTTC. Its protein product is CASSQNLARGEQFF.

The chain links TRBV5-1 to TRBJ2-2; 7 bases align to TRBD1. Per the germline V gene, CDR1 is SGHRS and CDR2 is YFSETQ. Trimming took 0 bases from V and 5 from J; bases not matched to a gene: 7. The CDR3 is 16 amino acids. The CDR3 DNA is TGCGCCAGCAGCTTGGTTGGGACAGCACCAACCGGGGAGCTGTTTTTT. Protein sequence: CASSLVGTAPTGELFF.

DNA for the CDR3: TGTGCCAGCAGCTTGATCAACGTCTATAATTCACCCCTCCACTTT. This sequence encodes CASSLINVYNSPLHF. The rearrangement joins TRBV5-4 to TRBJ1-6; D gene unclear. This CDR3 has 15 residues. Germline CDR1 and CDR2: SGHNT and YYREEE (reference sequence). Between the trimmed V and J ends, which lost 1 base and 3 bases, there was a span of 8 bases.

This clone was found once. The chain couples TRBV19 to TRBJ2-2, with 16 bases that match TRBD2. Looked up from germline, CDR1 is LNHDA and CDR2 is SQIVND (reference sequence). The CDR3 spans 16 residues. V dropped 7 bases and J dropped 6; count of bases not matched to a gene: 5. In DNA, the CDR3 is TGTGCCAGTACCCTGGGACTAGCGGGAGGGCCCGGGGAGCTGTTTTTT. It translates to CASTLGLAGGPGELFF.

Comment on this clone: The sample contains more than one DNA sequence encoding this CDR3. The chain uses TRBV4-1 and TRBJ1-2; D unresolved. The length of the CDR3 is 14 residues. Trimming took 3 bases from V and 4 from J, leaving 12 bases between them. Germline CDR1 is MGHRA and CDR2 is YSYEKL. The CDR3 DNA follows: TGCGCCAGCAGCCACCCTGGCGGGGTCTATGGCTACACCTTC. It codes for CASSHPGGVYGYTF.

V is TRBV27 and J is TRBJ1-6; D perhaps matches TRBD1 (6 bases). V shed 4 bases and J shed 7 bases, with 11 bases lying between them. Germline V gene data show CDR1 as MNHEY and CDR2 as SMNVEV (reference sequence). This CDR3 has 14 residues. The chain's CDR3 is CASSYRTANSPLHF. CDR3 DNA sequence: TGTGCCAGCAGTTACCGGACAGCCAATTCACCCCTCCACTTT.

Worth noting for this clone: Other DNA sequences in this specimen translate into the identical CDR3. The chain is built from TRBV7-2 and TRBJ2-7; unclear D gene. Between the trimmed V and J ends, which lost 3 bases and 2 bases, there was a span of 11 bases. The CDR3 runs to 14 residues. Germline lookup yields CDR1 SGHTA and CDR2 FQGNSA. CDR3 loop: CASSFRAVPYEQYF. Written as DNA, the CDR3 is TGTGCCAGCAGCTTTAGGGCAGTCCCCTACGAGCAGTACTTC.

CDR3 in amino acids: CASSLGGRSMNTEAFF. The CDR3 bases are TGTGCCAGCAGTTTAGGAGGGCGATCAATGAACACTGAAGCTTTCTTT. The V and J genes are TRBV28 and TRBJ1-1, with D hard to call. V dropped 2 bases and J dropped 0 bases, with 13 bases sitting between them. CDR3 length: 16 residues. The germline V gene encodes CDR1 MDHEN and CDR2 SYDVKM.

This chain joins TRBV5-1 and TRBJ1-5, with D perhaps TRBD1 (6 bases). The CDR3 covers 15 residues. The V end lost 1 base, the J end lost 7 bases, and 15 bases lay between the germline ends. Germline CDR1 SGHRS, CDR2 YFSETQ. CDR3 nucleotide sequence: TGCGCCAGCAGCTTGAATACAGGGTTTGAACAGCCCCAGCATTTT. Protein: CASSLNTGFEQPQHF.

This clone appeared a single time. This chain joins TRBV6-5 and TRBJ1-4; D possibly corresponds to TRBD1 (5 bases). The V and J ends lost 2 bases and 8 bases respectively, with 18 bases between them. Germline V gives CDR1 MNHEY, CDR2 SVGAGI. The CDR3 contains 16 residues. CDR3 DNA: TGTGCCAGCAGTTACACCACAGGCTGGGCCAGGGAAAAACTGTTTTTT. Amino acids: CASSYTTGWAREKLFF.